These 19 T cell receptor beta chains were all obtained from the same sample, sequenced in a study of T cell responses to AZD1222 COVID-19 vaccine. Some clones are missing from TCRdb's copy, which holds only in-frame ones; the method was immunoSEQ multiplex PCR. The repertoire holds some 140,000 clones, with 85% to 95% as singletons. Sample: peripheral blood, taken on day 0 of AZD1222 vaccination. The source is an adult in good health.

J is TRBJ1-3 and V is TRBV20-1; D is unclear. Trimming took 4 bases from V and 0 from J, leaving 10 bases between them. Germline CDR1 reads DFQATT; CDR2 reads SNEGSKA (reference sequence). The CDR3 length is 14 residues. CDR3 sequence: CSANDAPSGNTIYF. The CDR3 coding sequence is TGCAGTGCTAATGACGCGCCCTCTGGAAACACCATATATTTT.

V is TRBV18 and J is TRBJ2-3, with a tentative D call TRBD2 (5 bases). Germline V CDR1 and CDR2: KGHSH, LQKENI. V dropped 6 bases and J dropped 5 bases, with 12 bases sitting between them. The CDR3 totals 13 residues. The chain's CDR3 is CASSPEGRDTQYF. The CDR3 DNA is TGTGCCAGCTCCCCAGAAGGGAGAGATACGCAGTATTTT.

This chain connects TRBV5-6 to TRBJ1-2; D is uncertain. In germline, CDR1 is SGHDT, CDR2 YYEEEE. V was clipped by 3 bases and J by 6 bases, with 12 bases between them. The CDR3 is 13 amino acids. The DNA of the CDR3 is TGTGCCAGCAGCTATATAGGGCTCGATGGCTACACCTTC. It codes for CASSYIGLDGYTF.

This clone was detected only a few times. The chain employs TRBV6-5 and TRBJ2-1, with D possibly TRBD1 on 5 matching bases. V lost 6 bases to trimming and J lost 0 bases, with 12 bases between them. CDR1 is MNHEY, CDR2 SVGAGI, per germline. The CDR3 has 15 amino acids. This CDR3 reads CASSQGVDSYNEQFF. CDR3 sequence (DNA): TGTGCCAGCAGCCAGGGTGTAGACTCCTACAATGAGCAGTTCTTC.

The chain links TRBV19 to TRBJ2-6, with D unresolved. CDR3 length: 14 amino acids. Between the trimmed V and J ends, which lost 7 bases and 2 bases, there was a span of 9 bases. Germline-derived CDR1 and CDR2 are LNHDA and SQIVND (reference sequence). The CDR3 nucleotides read TGTGCCAGTAAAGACGGACCTGGGGCCAACGTCCTGACTTTC. Amino acids: CASKDGPGANVLTF.

The rearrangement uses TRBV10-1 and TRBJ1-1; a weak D match, TRBD1 (5 bases). The V gene's germline CDR1 is WNHNN and CDR2 SYGVQD (reference sequence). V was cut by 7 bases and J by 0 bases, with 33 bases left in between. The CDR3 contains 21 residues. CDR3 in amino acids: CASIIGVGRRIREGVNTEAFF. The CDR3 DNA reads TGCGCCAGCATCATTGGCGTGGGGAGAAGGATCAGGGAAGGGGTGAACACTGAAGCTTTCTTT.

The gene calls are TRBV19 and TRBJ1-1; 7 nucleotides align to TRBD1. Trimming at V came to 2 bases and at J to 0 bases, leaving 15 bases not matched to a gene. The CDR3 is 19 amino acids. Germline CDR1 is LNHDA and CDR2 is SQIVND (reference sequence). The CDR3 protein is CASSILSPLQGTMNTEAFF. The DNA for the CDR3 is TGTGCCAGTAGTATATTATCTCCCTTACAGGGGACCATGAACACTGAAGCTTTCTTT.

This clone was counted ten times or more. This chain links TRBV7-3 with TRBJ2-5; D perhaps matches TRBD2 (5 bases). V lost 1 base, J lost 1 base, and 10 bases lay in between. Per the germline V gene, CDR1 is SGHTA and CDR2 is FQGTGA. CDR3 length: 15 amino acids. The CDR3 DNA reads as TGTGCCAGCAGCTTAATTGGAGGCCTCCAAGAGACCCAGTACTTC. This sequence encodes CASSLIGGLQETQYF. Complete variable domain (other parts from reference TRBV7-3 and TRBJ2-5): GAGVSQTPSNKVTEKGKYVELRCDPISGHTALYWYRQSLGQGPEFLIYFQGTGAADDSGLPNDRFFAVRPEGSVSTLKIQRTERGDSAVYLCASSLIGGLQETQYFGPGTRLLVL.

Notes on this clone: Sequence at one end of the junction differs from germline and may be a read error. The genes are TRBV2 and TRBJ1-2; D gene unclear. From germline, CDR1 is SNHLY and CDR2 FYNNEI. The CDR3 has 18 amino acids. This CDR3 reads CASSGDLVRAGNSYSYTF. The CDR3 region has the DNA TGTGCCAGCAGTGGAGATCTAGTGCGGGCAGGCAATTCCTATAGCTACACCTTC. The full variable domain, in which reference TRBV2 and TRBJ1-2 provide the parts outside the CDR3, is EPEVTQTPSHQVTQMGQEVILRCVPISNHLYFYWYRQILGQKVEFLVSFYNNEISEKSEIFDDQFSVERPDGSNFTLKIRSTKLEDSAMYFCASSGDLVRAGNSYSYTFGSGTRLTVV.

The V call is TRBV12-3 or TRBV12-4, the J call TRBJ1-1, with a tentative D call TRBD1 (6 bases). V was shortened by 5 bases and J by 6 bases, with 13 bases between the two germline ends. The CDR3 extends over 13 amino acids. As DNA, the CDR3 is TGTGCCAGCAGTCCGCGGGGGACATCTGAAGCTTTCTTT. Its protein product is CASSPRGTSEAFF.

The chain has TRBV19 and TRBJ2-7; D is uncertain. Germline assignment: CDR1 LNHDA and CDR2 SQIVND (reference sequence). This CDR3 is built from 13 residues. V lost 4 bases and J lost 1, with 8 bases in between. CDR3 amino acids: CASSSGGSYEQYF. The CDR3 region has the DNA TGTGCCAGTAGTAGTGGCGGTTCCTACGAGCAGTACTTC.

The chain joins TRBV27 to TRBJ1-4; no definite D call. There are 12 residues in the CDR3. Germline V gene lookup returns CDR1 MNHEY and CDR2 SMNVEV (reference sequence). With 8 bases removed from V and 4 bases from J, the gap between germline ends came to 8 bases. As DNA, the CDR3 is TGTGCCAGCTGGACCGGTAATGAAAAACTGTTTTTT. This gives the protein CASWTGNEKLFF.

This clone was detected once. The rearrangement joins TRBV9 to TRBJ2-3; the match to TRBD2 covers 7 bases. The CDR3 extends over 18 amino acids. Germline values: CDR1 SGDLS, CDR2 YYNGEE. J was trimmed by 0 bases and V by 3 bases; bases with no gene match: 13. The CDR3 here is CASSEGLGGSRSTDTQYF. Written as DNA, the CDR3 is TGTGCCAGCAGCGAGGGGTTAGGCGGGAGTAGGAGCACAGATACGCAGTATTTT.

This clone was detected only once. The chain has TRBV29-1 and TRBJ1-1; tentatively, D is TRBD1 (5 bases). Germline lookup yields CDR1 SQVTM and CDR2 ANQGSEA. This CDR3 region has 13 residues. The ends were cut back, 6 bases at V and 2 bases at J, with 13 bases in the middle. DNA for the CDR3: TGCAGCGTGGTCGGACAAGGAAACACTGAAGCTTTCTTT. This translates into CSVVGQGNTEAFF.

The chain joins TRBV14 to TRBJ1-2; 7 bases agree with TRBD1. Germline CDR1 reads SGHDN; CDR2 reads FVKESK. After removal of 1 base from V and 7 bases from J, the junction contained 6 bases not matched to a gene. This CDR3 comprises 14 residues. The CDR3 sequence is CASSQASGGPGYTF. The CDR3 DNA is TGTGCCAGCAGCCAAGCGTCAGGGGGTCCTGGCTACACCTTC.

The rearrangement uses TRBV7-2 and TRBJ2-1; 9 bases map to TRBD2. V trimming: 2 bases; J trimming: 5 bases; junction bases outside the gene matches: 4. The CDR3 runs 15 residues. CDR1 and CDR2 from the germline V gene are SGHTA and FQGNSA. CDR3 DNA sequence: TGTGCCAGCAGCTTACCAGCGGGAGGCCACAATGAGCAGTTCTTC. Its translation: CASSLPAGGHNEQFF.

The gene calls are TRBV28 and TRBJ2-1, with no clear D. Germline values: CDR1 MDHEN, CDR2 SYDVKM. CDR3 length equals 13 residues. V lost 3 bases, J lost 4 bases, and 7 bases lay in between. As DNA, the CDR3 is TGTGCCAGCAGTTTGGCAAGGTACAATGAGCAGTTCTTC. This codes for CASSLARYNEQFF.

The J gene is TRBJ2-3, the V gene TRBV30, with 7 bases that match TRBD2. CDR1 is GTSNPN, CDR2 SVGIG, per germline (reference sequence). Losses at the gene ends were 8 bases for V and 0 bases for J; bases not matched to a gene: 14. This CDR3 has 16 residues. The CDR3 DNA sequence: TGTGCCCAAACAATGGGAGGGAGGGCTAGCACAGATACGCAGTATTTT. This codes for CAQTMGGRASTDTQYF. The full variable domain, completed using reference TRBV30 and TRBJ2-3, is SQTIHQWPATLVQPVGSPLSLECTVEGTSNPNLYWYRQAAGRGLQLLFYSVGIGQISSEVPQNLSASRPQDRQFILSSKKLLLSDSGFYLCAQTMGGRASTDTQYFGPGTRLTVL.

This chain connects TRBV7-2 to TRBJ1-6; maybe TRBD1 (5 bases). CDR3 length: 16 residues. With 1 base removed from V and 7 bases from J, the gap between germline ends came to 14 bases. Germline V lookup: CDR1 SGHTA, CDR2 FQGNSA. The CDR3 loop is CASSLVWGRSNSPLHF. CDR3 in DNA: TGTGCCAGCAGCTTAGTGTGGGGACGGTCAAATTCACCCCTCCACTTT.